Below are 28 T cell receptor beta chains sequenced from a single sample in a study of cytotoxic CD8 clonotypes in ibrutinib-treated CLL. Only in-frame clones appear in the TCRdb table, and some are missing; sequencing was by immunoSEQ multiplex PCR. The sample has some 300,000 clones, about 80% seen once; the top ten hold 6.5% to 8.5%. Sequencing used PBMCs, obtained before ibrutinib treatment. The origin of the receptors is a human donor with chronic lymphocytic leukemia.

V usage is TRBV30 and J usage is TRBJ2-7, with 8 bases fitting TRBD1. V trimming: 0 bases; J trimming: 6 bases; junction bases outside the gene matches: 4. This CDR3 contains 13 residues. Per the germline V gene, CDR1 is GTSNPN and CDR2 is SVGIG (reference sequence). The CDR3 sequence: CAWSVRQGSEQYF. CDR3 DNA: TGTGCCTGGAGTGTCAGACAGGGGAGCGAGCAGTACTTC.

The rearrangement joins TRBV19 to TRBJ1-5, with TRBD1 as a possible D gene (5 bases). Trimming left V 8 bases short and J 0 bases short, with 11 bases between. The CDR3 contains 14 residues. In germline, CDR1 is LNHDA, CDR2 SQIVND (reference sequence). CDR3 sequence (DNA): TGTGCCAGTTGGGACTTCTATAGCAATCAGCCCCAGCATTTT. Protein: CASWDFYSNQPQHF. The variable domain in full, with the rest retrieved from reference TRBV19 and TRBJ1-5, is DGGITQSPKYLFRKEGQNVTLSCEQNLNHDAMYWYRQDPGQGLRLIYYSQIVNDFQKGDIAEGYSVSREKKESFPLTVTSAQKNPTAFYLCASWDFYSNQPQHFGDGTRLSIL.

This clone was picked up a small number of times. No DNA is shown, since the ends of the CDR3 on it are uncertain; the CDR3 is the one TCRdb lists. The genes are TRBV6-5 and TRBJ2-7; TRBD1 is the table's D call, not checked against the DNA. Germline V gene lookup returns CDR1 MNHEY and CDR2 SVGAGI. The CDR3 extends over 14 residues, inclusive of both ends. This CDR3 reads CASSTSTVRYEQYF.

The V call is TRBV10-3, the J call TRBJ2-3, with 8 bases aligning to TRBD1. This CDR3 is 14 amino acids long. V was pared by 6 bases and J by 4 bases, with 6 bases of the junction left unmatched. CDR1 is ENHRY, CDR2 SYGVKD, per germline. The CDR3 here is CAISADRGADTQYF. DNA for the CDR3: TGTGCCATCAGCGCAGACAGGGGAGCAGATACGCAGTATTTT.

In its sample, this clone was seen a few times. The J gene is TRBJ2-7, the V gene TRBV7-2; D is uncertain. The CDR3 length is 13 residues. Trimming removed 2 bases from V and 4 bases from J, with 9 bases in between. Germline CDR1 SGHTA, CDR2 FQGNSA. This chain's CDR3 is CASSLLPQYEQYF. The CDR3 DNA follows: TGTGCCAGCAGCTTATTGCCCCAGTACGAGCAGTACTTC.

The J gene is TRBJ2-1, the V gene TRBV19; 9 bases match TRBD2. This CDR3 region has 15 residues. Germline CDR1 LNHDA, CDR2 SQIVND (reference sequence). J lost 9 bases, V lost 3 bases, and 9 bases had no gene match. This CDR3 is CASSIPLAGPGEQFF. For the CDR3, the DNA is TGTGCCAGTAGTATCCCGCTAGCGGGGCCCGGTGAGCAGTTCTTC.

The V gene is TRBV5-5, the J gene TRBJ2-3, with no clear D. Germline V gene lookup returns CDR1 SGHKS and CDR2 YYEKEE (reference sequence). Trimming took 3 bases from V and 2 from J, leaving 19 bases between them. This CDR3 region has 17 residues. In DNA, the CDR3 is TGTGCCAGCAGCTACTCGTGGCAGGCCCGGTTCACAGATACGCAGTATTTT. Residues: CASSYSWQARFTDTQYF.

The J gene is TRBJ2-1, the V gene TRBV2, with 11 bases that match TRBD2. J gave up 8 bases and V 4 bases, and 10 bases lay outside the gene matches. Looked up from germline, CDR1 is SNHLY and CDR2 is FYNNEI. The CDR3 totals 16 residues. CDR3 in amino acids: CASSGFSGRAPHEQFF. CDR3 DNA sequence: TGTGCCAGCAGTGGGTTTAGCGGGAGGGCCCCCCATGAGCAGTTCTTC.

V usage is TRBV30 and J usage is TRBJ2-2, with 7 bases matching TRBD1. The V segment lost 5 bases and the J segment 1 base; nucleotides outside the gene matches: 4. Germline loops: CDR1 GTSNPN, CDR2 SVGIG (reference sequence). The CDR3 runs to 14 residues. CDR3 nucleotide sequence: TGTGCCTGGCGAAACAGGGGGAACACCGGGGAGCTGTTTTTT. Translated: CAWRNRGNTGELFF.

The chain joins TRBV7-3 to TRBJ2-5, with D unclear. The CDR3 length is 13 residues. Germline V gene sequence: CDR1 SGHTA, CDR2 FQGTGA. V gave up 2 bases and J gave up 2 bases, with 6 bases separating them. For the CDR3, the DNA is TGTGCCAGCAGCTTAGTACCGCAAGAGACCCAGTACTTC. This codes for CASSLVPQETQYF.

CDR3 loop: CASSRQRQGPILFYNEQFF. DNA of the CDR3: TGTGCCAGCAGTCGCCAAAGGCAGGGACCCATTCTCTTCTACAATGAGCAGTTCTTC. V is TRBV27 and J is TRBJ2-1; D possibly matches TRBD1 or TRBD2 (5 bases each). From germline, CDR1 is MNHEY and CDR2 SMNVEV (reference sequence). This CDR3 has 19 residues. Trimming took off 5 bases at V and 3 bases at J, with 26 bases between the two ends.

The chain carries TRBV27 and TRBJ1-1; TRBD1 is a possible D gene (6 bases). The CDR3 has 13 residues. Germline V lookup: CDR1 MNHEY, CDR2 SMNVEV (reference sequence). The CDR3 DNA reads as TGTGCTGCCTCAGGACAGCCGAACACTGAAGCTTTCTTT. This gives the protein CAASGQPNTEAFF.

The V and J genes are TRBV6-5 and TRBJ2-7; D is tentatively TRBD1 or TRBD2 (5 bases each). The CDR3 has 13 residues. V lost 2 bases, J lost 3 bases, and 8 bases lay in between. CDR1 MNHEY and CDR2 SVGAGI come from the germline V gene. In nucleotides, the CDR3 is TGTGCCAGCAGTTACGGGACCAACTACGAGCAGTACTTC. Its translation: CASSYGTNYEQYF.

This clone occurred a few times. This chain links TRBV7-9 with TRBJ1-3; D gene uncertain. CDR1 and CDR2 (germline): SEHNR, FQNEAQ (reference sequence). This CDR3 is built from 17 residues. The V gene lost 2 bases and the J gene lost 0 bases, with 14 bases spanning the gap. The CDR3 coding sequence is TGTGCCAGCAGCTTAACTCGAACGTATAGCTCTGGAAACACCATATATTTT. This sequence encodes CASSLTRTYSSGNTIYF.

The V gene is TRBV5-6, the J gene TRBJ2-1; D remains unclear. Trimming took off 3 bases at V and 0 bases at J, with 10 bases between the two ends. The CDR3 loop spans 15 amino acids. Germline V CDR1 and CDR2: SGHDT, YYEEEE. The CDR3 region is CASSSPRNSYNEQFF. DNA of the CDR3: TGTGCCAGCAGCTCGCCTCGGAACTCCTACAATGAGCAGTTCTTC.

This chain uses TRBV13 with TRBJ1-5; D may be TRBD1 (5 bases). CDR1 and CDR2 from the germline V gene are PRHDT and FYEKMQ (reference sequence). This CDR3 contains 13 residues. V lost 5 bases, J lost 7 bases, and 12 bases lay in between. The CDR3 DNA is TGTGCCAGCAGCGACAGATCGGGCCAGCCCCAGCATTTT. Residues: CASSDRSGQPQHF.

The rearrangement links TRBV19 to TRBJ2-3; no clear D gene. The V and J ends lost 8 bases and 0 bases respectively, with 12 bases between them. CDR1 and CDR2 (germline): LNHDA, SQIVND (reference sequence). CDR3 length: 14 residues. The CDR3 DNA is TGTGCCAGTCATAGGATCGCTAGCACAGATACGCAGTATTTT. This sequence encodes CASHRIASTDTQYF.

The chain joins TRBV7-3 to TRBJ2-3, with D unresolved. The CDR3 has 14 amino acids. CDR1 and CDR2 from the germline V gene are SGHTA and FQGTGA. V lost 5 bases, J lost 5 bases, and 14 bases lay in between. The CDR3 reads CASSTDHLGDTQYF. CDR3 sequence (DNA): TGTGCCAGCAGCACAGACCATTTGGGAGATACGCAGTATTTT. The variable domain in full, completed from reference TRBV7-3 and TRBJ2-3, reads GAGVSQTPSNKVTEKGKYVELRCDPISGHTALYWYRQSLGQGPEFLIYFQGTGAADDSGLPNDRFFAVRPEGSVSTLKIQRTERGDSAVYLCASSTDHLGDTQYFGPGTRLTVL.

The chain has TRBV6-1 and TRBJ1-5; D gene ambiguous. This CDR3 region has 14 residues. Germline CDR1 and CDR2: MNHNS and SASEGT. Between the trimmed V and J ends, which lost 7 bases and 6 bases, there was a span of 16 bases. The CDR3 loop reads CASKFGHEGQPQHF. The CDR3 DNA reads TGTGCCAGCAAATTTGGGCATGAGGGTCAGCCCCAGCATTTT.

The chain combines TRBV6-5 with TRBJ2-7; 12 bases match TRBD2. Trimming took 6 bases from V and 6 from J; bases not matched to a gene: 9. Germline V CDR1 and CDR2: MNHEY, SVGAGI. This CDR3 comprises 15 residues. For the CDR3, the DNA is TGTGCCAGCAGACACGGCCTAGCGGGAGGGTCCGAGCAGTACTTC. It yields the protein CASRHGLAGGSEQYF.

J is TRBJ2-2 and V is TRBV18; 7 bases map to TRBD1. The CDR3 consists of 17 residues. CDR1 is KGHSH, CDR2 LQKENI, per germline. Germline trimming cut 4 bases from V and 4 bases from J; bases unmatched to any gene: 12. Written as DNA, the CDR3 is TGTGCCAGCTCACGAACCATGACAGGGTCTGTCACCGGGGAGCTGTTTTTT. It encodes CASSRTMTGSVTGELFF.

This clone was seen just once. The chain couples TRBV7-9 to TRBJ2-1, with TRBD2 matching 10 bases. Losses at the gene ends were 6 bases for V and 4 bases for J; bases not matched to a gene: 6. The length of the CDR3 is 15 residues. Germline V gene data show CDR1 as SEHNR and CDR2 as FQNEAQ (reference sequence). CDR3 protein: CASSRAGGPYNEQFF. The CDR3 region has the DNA TGTGCCAGCAGTCGAGCGGGAGGGCCGTACAATGAGCAGTTCTTC. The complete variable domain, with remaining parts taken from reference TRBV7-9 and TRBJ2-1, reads DTGVSQNPRHKITKRGQNVTFRCDPISEHNRLYWYRQTLGQGPEFLTYFQNEAQLEKSRLLSDRFSAERPKGSFSTLEIQRTEQGDSAMYLCASSRAGGPYNEQFFGPGTRLTVL.

This CDR3 is CASSSRWQGHHNEQFF. The CDR3 DNA follows: TGTGCCAGCAGCTCCCGGTGGCAGGGTCACCACAATGAGCAGTTCTTC. This rearrangement joins TRBV7-2 to TRBJ2-1, with a possible D match to TRBD1 (5 bases). Looked up from germline, CDR1 is SGHTA and CDR2 is FQGNSA. The V end was cut by 4 bases, the J end by 5 bases, with 18 bases between. The CDR3 is 16 residues long.

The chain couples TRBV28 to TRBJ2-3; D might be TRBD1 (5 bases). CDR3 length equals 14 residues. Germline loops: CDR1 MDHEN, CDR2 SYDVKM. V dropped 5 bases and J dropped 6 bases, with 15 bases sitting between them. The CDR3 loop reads CASSTGVFRDTQYF. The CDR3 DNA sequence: TGTGCCAGCAGTACAGGTGTGTTTCGGGATACGCAGTATTTT. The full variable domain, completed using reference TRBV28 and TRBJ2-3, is DVKVTQSSRYLVKRTGEKVFLECVQDMDHENMFWYRQDPGLGLRLIYFSYDVKMKEKGDIPEGYSVSREKKERFSLILESASTNQTSMYLCASSTGVFRDTQYFGPGTRLTVL.

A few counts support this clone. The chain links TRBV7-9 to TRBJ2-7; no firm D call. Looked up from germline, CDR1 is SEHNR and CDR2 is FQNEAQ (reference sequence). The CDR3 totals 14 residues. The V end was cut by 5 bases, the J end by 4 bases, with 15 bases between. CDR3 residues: CASSHRAPSYEQYF. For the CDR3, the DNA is TGTGCCAGCAGCCACCGGGCTCCGAGTTACGAGCAGTACTTC.

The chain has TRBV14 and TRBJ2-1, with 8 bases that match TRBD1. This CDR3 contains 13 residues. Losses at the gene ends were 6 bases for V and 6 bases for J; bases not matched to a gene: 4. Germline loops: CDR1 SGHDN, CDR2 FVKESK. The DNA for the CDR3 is TGTGCCAGCAGACGACAGGGGATCAATGAGCAGTTCTTC. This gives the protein CASRRQGINEQFF.

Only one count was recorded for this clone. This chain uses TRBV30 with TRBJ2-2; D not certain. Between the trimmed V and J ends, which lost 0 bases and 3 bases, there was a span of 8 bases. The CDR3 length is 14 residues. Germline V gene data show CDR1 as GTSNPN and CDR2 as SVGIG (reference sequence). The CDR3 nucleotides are TGTGCCTGGAGTGTACTCTCGGACACCGGGGAGCTGTTTTTT. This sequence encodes CAWSVLSDTGELFF.

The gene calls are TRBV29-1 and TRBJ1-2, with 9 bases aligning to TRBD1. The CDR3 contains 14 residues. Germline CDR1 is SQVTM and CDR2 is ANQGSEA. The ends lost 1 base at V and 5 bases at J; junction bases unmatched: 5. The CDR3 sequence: CSVEGQGVRYGYTF. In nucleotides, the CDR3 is TGCAGCGTTGAAGGACAGGGGGTTAGGTATGGCTACACCTTC.